This TCR beta chain was captured by sequencing in a study of radiation and T cells in renal cell carcinoma (dated by TCRdb to the early 2020s). For the wider study: TCR beta sequencing covered some 55 samples in total, comprising approximately 26 tumors and 27 peripheral blood samples. The final blood draw took place at 4 weeks after radiation, the same time as nephrectomy. In the roughly 49 samples combined, some 4,000,000 unique CDR3 nucleotide sequences were found, encoding roughly 2.5 million unique CDR3 amino acid sequences. The research as a whole found: The single-armed trial design could not address effects of radiation dose or scheduling on the TCR repertoire. In blood, the top tumor clonotypes increased between baseline and 2 weeks post-radiation and then shrank by 4 weeks, which suggests that tumor-resident clones expanded only transiently. Because pretreatment tumor biopsies were not available, the baseline intratumoral presence of clonotypes could not be determined. Blood repertoire dynamics were not followed beyond 4 weeks after treatment.

CDR1 KGHSH and CDR2 LQKENI are derived from the germline V gene. The V and J ends are trimmed by 1 base and 8 bases, leaving 6 bases between them. The CDR3 runs 12 amino acids, cysteine and phenylalanine included. Kept here is only the CDR3 DNA, which spans 36 bases and is read in frame from base 1. TCR beta libraries were generated from genomic DNA with the immunoSEQ kit, following the manufacturer's recommendations. To prepare the libraries, a first multiplex PCR with proprietary primers was run, followed by a second PCR that added unique barcodes, and a bead cleanup was done after each round. Each sample batch included a kit-provided positive control reaction and a negative control reaction. The final libraries were assessed on an Agilent 4200 TapeStation D1000 ScreenTape, pooled by volume, and quantified by qPCR. Sequencing was performed on an Illumina NextSeq500 with a MidOutput 150-cycle cartridge, and 156 Read1 and 15 Index1 cycles were run with kit custom primers. The pooled library was loaded at roughly 1 pM, and roughly 20% PhiX control was spiked in. The authors processed their data as follows. Vendor-processed data were analyzed in R, and a clonotype was defined as all T cells sharing the same CDR3 nucleotide sequence. For clone abundance analyses, frequencies were normalized to the 10,000 most abundant clones per sample. Public T cell clones, which averaged fewer than five per sample, were excluded before analysis. An abundance difference of at least 32-fold between compartments was the criterion for calling clonotypes tumor-enriched or baseline blood-enriched. Clonotypes expanded or contracted between blood time points were identified with a beta-binomial differential abundance model. Tumor-blood repertoire similarity was measured with the Baroni-Urbani and Buser coefficient, and groups were compared using two-tailed Wilcoxon tests in R. Drawn from immuneACCESS, this table holds only the in-frame rearrangements with V and J called that TCRdb kept. Clones are partly lost; checked studies trace under half to an unresolved V gene and leave the rest unexplained. V, J and clone size derive from that table, while D and trimming were established from the DNA sequence. The sample records around 74,000 clones, around 78% of which are singletons. The ten largest make up over 2% of the sample.

Interpreted using the paper, the time point label stands for: blood 4 weeks post-SBRT, at nephrectomy. The treatment or condition tag for this specimen amounts to: 15 Gy SBRT to primary tumor, nephrectomy 4 weeks later. The samples were obtained from a clinical trial, where primary renal cell carcinomas were treated with 15 Gy stereotactic body radiation therapy and then removed by nephrectomy 4 weeks afterward. To track tumor-enriched clonotypes, serial peripheral blood was sampled from radiation-treated patients at baseline and at 2 weeks and 4 weeks after SBRT. All patients had renal cell carcinoma with clear cell pathology. Genomic DNA for TCR sequencing was prepared using the QIAamp DNA Blood Mini Kit (Qiagen). Samples were included in the analyses only if all quality control checks were passed. This clone was recorded a few times. No cognate antigen has been identified for it. Per-base qualities were not stored, and no clone one base away is much larger.

The material was blood, obtained from a patient whose treatment included radiotherapy and nephrectomy. The rearranged segments are TRBV18 and TRBJ2-1; the D gene assignment is ambiguous. This TCR derives from a woman aged 55-70 years with renal cell carcinoma. Here is the DNA: TGTGCCAGCTCACCACAGGTGGATGAGCAGTTCTTC. This sequence encodes CASSPQVDEQFF.